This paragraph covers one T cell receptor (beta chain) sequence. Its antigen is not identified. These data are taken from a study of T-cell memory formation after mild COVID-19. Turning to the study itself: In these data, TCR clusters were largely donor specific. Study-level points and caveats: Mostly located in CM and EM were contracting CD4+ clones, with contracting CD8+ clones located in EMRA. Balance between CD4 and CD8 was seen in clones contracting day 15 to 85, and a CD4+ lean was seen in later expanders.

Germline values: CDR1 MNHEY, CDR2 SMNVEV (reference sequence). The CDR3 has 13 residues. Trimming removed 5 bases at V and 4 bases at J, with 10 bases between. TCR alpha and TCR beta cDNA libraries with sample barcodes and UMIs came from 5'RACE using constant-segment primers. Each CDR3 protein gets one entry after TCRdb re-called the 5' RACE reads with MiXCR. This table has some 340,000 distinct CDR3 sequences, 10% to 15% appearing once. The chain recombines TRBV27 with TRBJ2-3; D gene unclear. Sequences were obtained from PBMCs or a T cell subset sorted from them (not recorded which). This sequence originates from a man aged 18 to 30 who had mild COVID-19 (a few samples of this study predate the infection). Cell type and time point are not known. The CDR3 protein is CASSRDSPDTQYF. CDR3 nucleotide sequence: TGTGCCAGCAGTAGAGATTCGCCAGATACGCAGTATTTT.